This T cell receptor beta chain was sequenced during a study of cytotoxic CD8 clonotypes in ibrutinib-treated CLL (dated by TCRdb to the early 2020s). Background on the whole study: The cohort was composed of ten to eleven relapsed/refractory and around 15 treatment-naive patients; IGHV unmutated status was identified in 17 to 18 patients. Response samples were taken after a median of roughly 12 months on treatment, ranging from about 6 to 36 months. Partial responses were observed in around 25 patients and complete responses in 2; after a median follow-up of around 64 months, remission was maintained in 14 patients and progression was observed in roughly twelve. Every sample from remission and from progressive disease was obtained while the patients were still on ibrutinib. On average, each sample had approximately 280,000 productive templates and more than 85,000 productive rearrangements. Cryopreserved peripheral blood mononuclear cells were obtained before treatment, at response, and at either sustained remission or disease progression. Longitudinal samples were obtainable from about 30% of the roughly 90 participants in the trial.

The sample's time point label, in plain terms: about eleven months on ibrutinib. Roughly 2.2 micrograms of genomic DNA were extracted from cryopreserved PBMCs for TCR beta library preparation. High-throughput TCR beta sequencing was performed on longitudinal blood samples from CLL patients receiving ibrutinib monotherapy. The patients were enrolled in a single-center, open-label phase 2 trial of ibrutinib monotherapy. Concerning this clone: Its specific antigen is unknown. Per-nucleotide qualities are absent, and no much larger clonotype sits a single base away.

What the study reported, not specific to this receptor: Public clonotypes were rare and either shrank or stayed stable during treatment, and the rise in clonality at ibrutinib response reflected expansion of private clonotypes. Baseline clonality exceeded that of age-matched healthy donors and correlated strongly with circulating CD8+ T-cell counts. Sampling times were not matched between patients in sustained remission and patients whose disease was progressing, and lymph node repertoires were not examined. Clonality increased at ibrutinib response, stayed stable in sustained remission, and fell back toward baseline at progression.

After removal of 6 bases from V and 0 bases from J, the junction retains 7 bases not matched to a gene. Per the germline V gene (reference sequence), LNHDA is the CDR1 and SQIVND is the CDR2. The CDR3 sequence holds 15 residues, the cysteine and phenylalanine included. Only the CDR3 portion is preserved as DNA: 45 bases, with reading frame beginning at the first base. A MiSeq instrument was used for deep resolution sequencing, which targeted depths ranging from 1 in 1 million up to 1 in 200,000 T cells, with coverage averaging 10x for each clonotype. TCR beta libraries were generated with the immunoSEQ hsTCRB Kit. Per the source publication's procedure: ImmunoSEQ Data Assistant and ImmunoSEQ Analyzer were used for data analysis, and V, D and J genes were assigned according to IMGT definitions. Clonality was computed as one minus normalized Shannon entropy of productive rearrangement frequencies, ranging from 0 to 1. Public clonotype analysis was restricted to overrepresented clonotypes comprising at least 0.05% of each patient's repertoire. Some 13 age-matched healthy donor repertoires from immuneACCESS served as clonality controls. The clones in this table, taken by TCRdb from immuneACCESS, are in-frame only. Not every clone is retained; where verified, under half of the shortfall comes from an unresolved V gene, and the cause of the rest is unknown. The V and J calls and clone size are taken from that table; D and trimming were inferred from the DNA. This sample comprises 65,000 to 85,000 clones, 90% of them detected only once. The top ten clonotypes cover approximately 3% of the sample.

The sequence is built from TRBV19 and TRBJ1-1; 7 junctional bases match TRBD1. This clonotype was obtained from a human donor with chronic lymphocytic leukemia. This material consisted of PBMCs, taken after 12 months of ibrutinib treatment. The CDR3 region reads CASRHPGGVNTEAFF. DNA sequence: TGTGCCAGTAGACACCCAGGGGGGGTGAACACTGAAGCTTTCTTT.